This TCR beta chain is drawn from a study of blood T cell repertoires in COVID-19. Across the whole study: Sources were T cells, B-cell-depleted T cells, or PBMCs; the material itself was cDNA or gDNA.

Generated by immunoSEQ multiplex PCR, the TCRdb table keeps only in-frame clones and is missing some. The sample has about 220,000 clones, 84% seen once. The ends were cut back, 6 bases at V and 0 bases at J, with 9 bases in the middle. The CDR3 totals 13 residues. The sequenced sample consisted of peripheral blood. This clonotype was obtained from a man aged 45-65 years with active or convalescent COVID-19. The V and J genes are TRBV12-3 or TRBV12-4 and TRBJ2-7; TRBD1 is a possible D gene (6 bases). Here the CDR3 reads CASSRTASYEQYF. The CDR3 DNA follows: TGTGCCAGCAGCCGGACAGCCTCCTACGAGCAGTACTTC.